This is a list of T cell receptor beta chains from one sample in a study of blood T cell repertoires in COVID-19. The repertoire was sequenced with immunoSEQ multiplex PCR; TCRdb's copy has only in-frame clones and lacks some. Among around 140,000 clones listed, 80% to 90% were seen once. The sequenced material came from peripheral blood. The source of these receptors is a man in his sixties with COVID-19, enrolled during active disease. Both conserved end residues are part of each CDR3. The order of the fields is J gene, D gene, CDR3 length, clone size, V gene, CDR3 DNA, CDR3 protein. D genes are given only for firm matches. Clone size is stated in some rows and not others, as once, few, many or a class when expanded.

TRBJ1-2 NA 14 once TRBV11-2 TGTGCCAGCAGCTACCGCCAGGGGAACTATGGCTACACCTTC CASSYRQGNYGYTF
TRBJ1-2 NA 12 NA TRBV29-1 TGCAGCGTTGGAGGGGGAGAGGGGGGCTACACCTTC CSVGGGEGGYTF
TRBJ1-1 NA 14 few TRBV7-3 TGTGCCAGCAGCTCAGGGGTTGGGAACACTGAAGCTTTCTTT CASSSGVGNTEAFF
TRBJ2-7 TRBD1 15 NA TRBV6-5 TGTGCCAGCAGTTCCCAACAATACAGGGGAAACGAGCAGTACTTC CASSSQQYRGNEQYF
TRBJ2-7 NA 16 NA TRBV6-1 TGTGCCAGCAGTGAAGTTGGTGGAGGGTTCCGGTACGAGCAGTACTTC CASSEVGGGFRYEQYF
TRBJ2-3 NA 14 once TRBV10-3 TGTGCCATCAGTGATGGGGGGAGCACAGATACGCAGTATTTT CAISDGGSTDTQYF
TRBJ1-1 NA 12 NA TRBV19 TGTGCCAGTAAGGCGGCGAACACTGAAGCTTTCTTT CASKAANTEAFF
TRBJ1-1 TRBD1 13 NA TRBV19 TGTGCCAGTATAATCTCAGGGGGCACTGAAGCTTTCTTT CASIISGGTEAFF
TRBJ2-7 NA 12 NA TRBV7-9 TGTGCCAGCACTCGACTTTCCTACGAGCAGTACTTC CASTRLSYEQYF
TRBJ1-1 NA 14 NA TRBV5-6 TGTGCCAGCAGCTTCCGCGGGGGTAACACTGAAGCTTTCTTT CASSFRGGNTEAFF
TRBJ1-3 NA 16 few TRBV6-6 TGTGCCAGCAGTCCACGGACAACCCTATCTGGAAACACCATATATTTT CASSPRTTLSGNTIYF
TRBJ2-7 NA 12 NA TRBV11-2 TGTGCCAGCACCACTAGGGGGGGCGAGCAGTACTTC CASTTRGGEQYF
TRBJ1-5 NA 14 NA TRBV4-2 TGTGCCAGCAGCCAAGATCTCGCCCGGGGGCCCCAGCATTTT CASSQDLARGPQHF
TRBJ2-3 TRBD1 16 NA TRBV7-9 TGTGCCAGCAGCTTTCCCCCAGGGGGAAGCACAGATACGCAGTATTTT CASSFPPGGSTDTQYF
TRBJ2-7 TRBD1 14 NA TRBV7-8 TGTGCCAGCACCGGACTGGGACAGCGGTACGAGCAGTACTTC CASTGLGQRYEQYF
TRBJ2-3 TRBD2 15 NA TRBV24-1 TGTGCCACCAGTCTAGCGGGGGCCTACACAGATACGCAGTATTTT CATSLAGAYTDTQYF
TRBJ1-1 NA 16 NA TRBV7-8 TGTGCCAGCAGCACCCGACTGCGAACAATGAACACTGAAGCTTTCTTT CASSTRLRTMNTEAFF
TRBJ2-4 TRBD1 16 once TRBV15 TGTGCCACCAGCAGTCCCGGGACAGTAGCCAAAAACATTCAGTACTTC CATSSPGTVAKNIQYF
TRBJ1-1 NA 13 NA TRBV7-9 TGTGCCAGCAGCTTACGGTTGAACACTGAAGCTTTCTTT CASSLRLNTEAFF
TRBJ1-4 NA 15 NA TRBV10-3 TGTGCCATCAGTGAGTCTGCCGCGGGGAGTGAAAAACTGTTTTTT CAISESAAGSEKLFF
TRBJ2-6 NA 15 NA TRBV2 TGTGCCAGCGGTCGGGGAACGGCTGGGGCCAACGTCCTGACTTTC CASGRGTAGANVLTF
TRBJ2-3 TRBD2 13 NA TRBV29-1 TGCAGCGTTAACAGCGGGGTAGGAGATACGCAGTATTTT CSVNSGVGDTQYF
TRBJ2-7 TRBD1 16 NA TRBV7-6 TGTGCCAGCAGCTTAGCAGCCGGGACAGGGGTGTACGAGCAGTACTTC CASSLAAGTGVYEQYF
TRBJ1-5 NA 14 NA TRBV2 TGTGCCAGCAGTGAATTAGGGGTGGATCAGCCCCAGCATTTT CASSELGVDQPQHF
TRBJ2-7 NA 14 NA TRBV27 TGTGCCAGCAGTCCCCGAGACAGGCCAGGCGAGCAGTACTTC CASSPRDRPGEQYF
TRBJ2-5 TRBD2 15 NA TRBV2 TGTGCCAGCAACATACTAGCGGGGGGCGCGGAGACCCAGTACTTC CASNILAGGAETQYF
TRBJ1-5 TRBD1 16 NA TRBV5-1 TGCGCCAGCAGCCCCGGACAGGGACATGGGAATCAGCCCCAGCATTTT CASSPGQGHGNQPQHF
TRBJ1-2 TRBD1 15 NA TRBV28 TGTGCCAGCAGTTCACACAGGGGGAAGAGCTATGGCTACACCTTC CASSSHRGKSYGYTF
TRBJ1-2 NA 12 NA TRBV6-2/TRBV6-3 TGTGCCAGCAGTCCCGGGGGGATTGGCTACACCTTC CASSPGGIGYTF
TRBJ1-6 TRBD1 14 NA TRBV10-3 TGTGCCATCAGTGATGACAGGGGCAATTCACCCCTCCACTTT CAISDDRGNSPLHF
TRBJ1-2 TRBD1 14 NA TRBV6-5 TGTGCCAGCACCCTGGCCCCCCAGGGGGCTGGCTACACCTTC CASTLAPQGAGYTF
TRBJ1-5 NA 14 NA TRBV10-3 TGTGCCACCACGGAGTTGGCAGGGGATCAGCCCCAGCATTTT CATTELAGDQPQHF
TRBJ2-5 TRBD1 15 NA TRBV19 TGTGCCAGTAGTCCTCCGGGGACAGGTGAAGAGACCCAGTACTTC CASSPPGTGEETQYF
TRBJ2-5 TRBD1 15 NA TRBV5-1 TGCGCCAGCAGCCTGCAGGGGGCCCGGGTCGAGACCCAGTACTTC CASSLQGARVETQYF
TRBJ1-1 NA 16 NA TRBV5-1 TGCGCCAGCAGCACCGCCCCGACAGGAATTAACACTGAAGCTTTCTTT CASSTAPTGINTEAFF
TRBJ2-3 TRBD2 20 NA TRBV6-6 TGTGCCAGCAGCCCGTATAGCGGGGGGTCCGCAAGACCTTCGACAGATACGCAGTATTTT CASSPYSGGSARPSTDTQYF
TRBJ1-2 TRBD1 17 NA TRBV19 TGTGCCAGTAGTACAAGGAGGACAGGGGCGATAAACTATGGCTACACCTTC CASSTRRTGAINYGYTF
TRBJ2-7 TRBD1 15 NA TRBV2 TGTGCCAGCAGTGAAGGAGGACAGGGGTTGTACGAGCAGTACTTC CASSEGGQGLYEQYF
TRBJ2-3 NA 16 NA TRBV7-3 TGTGCCAGCAGCCCACTTTACGGGGAGAGCCTAGATACGCAGTATTTT CASSPLYGESLDTQYF
TRBJ1-5 TRBD1 15 NA TRBV28 TGTGCCAGCAGTTTAGGGGACAGGGCGGGCCAGCCCCAGCATTTT CASSLGDRAGQPQHF
TRBJ1-6 NA 14 once TRBV27 TGTGCCAGCAGTTTGTCCAGGGTCGGTTCACCCCTCCACTTT CASSLSRVGSPLHF
TRBJ2-7 TRBD2 17 NA TRBV6-1 TGTGCCAGCAGTGAGACTAGCGGGGGGGCCGGCACCTACGAGCAGTACTTC CASSETSGGAGTYEQYF
TRBJ1-6 NA 15 NA TRBV6-5 TGTGCCAGCAGTTACGAGGGATCCTCGTACTCACCCCTCCACTTT CASSYEGSSYSPLHF
TRBJ1-1 NA 14 NA TRBV7-3 TGTGCCAGCAGCTTAGACGGTAAGGGGACTGAAGCTTTCTTT CASSLDGKGTEAFF
TRBJ2-7 TRBD1 15 once TRBV11-2 TGTGCCAGCAGCCAAGACCCGGGACAGAACTACGAGCAGTACTTC CASSQDPGQNYEQYF
TRBJ1-6 NA 14 NA TRBV6-5 TGTGCCAGCAGTTACTCAGGGGATGGTTCACCCCTCCACTTT CASSYSGDGSPLHF
TRBJ1-5 NA 15 NA TRBV5-1 TGCGCCAGCAGCTTGGCTGGCCGGGAAAATCAGCCCCAGCATTTT CASSLAGRENQPQHF
TRBJ1-2 NA 13 NA TRBV19 TGTGCCAGTATCGACTATAGGGCGGGAGGCTACACCTTC CASIDYRAGGYTF
TRBJ1-4 NA 16 NA TRBV7-9 TGTGCCAGCAGCTTAGAAGGTGGGCAGACTAATGAAAAACTGTTTTTT CASSLEGGQTNEKLFF
TRBJ2-7 NA 13 NA TRBV5-1 TGCGCCAGCAGCCGTGCGACTAGCTACGAGCAGTACTTC CASSRATSYEQYF
TRBJ2-1 NA 13 NA TRBV7-3 TGTGCCAGCAGCTTAACCAGGTATAATGAGCAGTTCTTC CASSLTRYNEQFF
TRBJ1-2 TRBD1 14 NA TRBV6-5 TGTGCCAGCAGTTCACGATGGACAGGATATGGCTACACCTTC CASSSRWTGYGYTF
TRBJ2-5 NA 12 once TRBV7-9 TGTGCCAGCAGCTTAACTCTAGGGGCCCAGTACTTC CASSLTLGAQYF
TRBJ1-5 NA 14 NA TRBV9 TGTGCCAGCAGCCTAACAGATAGCAATCAGCCCCAGCATTTT CASSLTDSNQPQHF
TRBJ2-3 TRBD2 15 NA TRBV19 TGTGCCCTGCGCGCGGGGGGGGAAGACACAGATACGCAGTATTTT CALRAGGEDTDTQYF
TRBJ1-2 NA 13 NA TRBV5-3 TGTGCCAGAAGCCTCCCCGGGGGCTATGGCTACACCTTC CARSLPGGYGYTF
TRBJ2-3 NA 14 NA TRBV2 TGTGCCAGCAGTGAGAGTGCGTGGACAGATACGCAGTATTTT CASSESAWTDTQYF
TRBJ2-3 TRBD2 15 NA TRBV30 TGTGCCTGGAGCTCGGGAGGGGGGGGTACAGATACGCAGTATTTT CAWSSGGGGTDTQYF
TRBJ1-3 TRBD1 13 NA TRBV7-3 TGTGCCAGCAGGTCGGACAGGGGAAACACCATATATTTT CASRSDRGNTIYF
TRBJ1-2 NA 13 once TRBV12-3/TRBV12-4 TGTGCCAGCAGTTTTGGAGAGCCCTATGGCTACACCTTC CASSFGEPYGYTF